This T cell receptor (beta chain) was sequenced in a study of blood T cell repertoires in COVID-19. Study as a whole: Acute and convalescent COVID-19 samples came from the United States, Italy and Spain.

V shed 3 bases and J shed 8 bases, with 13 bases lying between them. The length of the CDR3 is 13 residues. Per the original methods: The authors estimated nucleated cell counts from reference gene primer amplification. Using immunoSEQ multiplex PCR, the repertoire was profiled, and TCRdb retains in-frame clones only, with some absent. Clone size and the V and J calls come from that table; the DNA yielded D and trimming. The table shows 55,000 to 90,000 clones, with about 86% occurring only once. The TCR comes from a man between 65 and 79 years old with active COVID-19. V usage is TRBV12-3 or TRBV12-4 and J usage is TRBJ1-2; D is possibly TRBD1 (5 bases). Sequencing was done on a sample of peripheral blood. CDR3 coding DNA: TGTGCCAGCAGTTTTTCCGGCCAGGGAGGCTACACCTTC. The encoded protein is CASSFSGQGGYTF.